This T cell receptor beta chain was documented in a study of shared clonotypes between healthy human individuals. At the level of the study: Every donor yielded three CD4 naive, three CD4 memory, two CD8 naive and one CD8 memory plate.

The assay was immunoSEQ multiplex PCR, and TCRdb's table has in-frame clones only and misses some. This sample has a few million clones, with 90% to 97% found just once. This clone is a singleton in its sample. Its cognate antigen is unknown. Study results and caveats: Generally, estimated richness proved larger in naive subsets than it did in memory subsets.

The donors, healthy adults who were HIV-negative, had experienced no recent acute infections or vaccinations. The sample taken for sequencing was naive CD4+ T cells sorted from blood. Noted subset: CD45RA+ positively selected. The receptor was derived from a young man in good health.

The CDR3 nucleotides read TGTGCCAGCAGCGTGGGCAGGGGGCGAGAGACCCAGTACTTC. This translates into CASSVGRGRETQYF. The chain employs TRBV9 and TRBJ2-5; 8 nucleotides match TRBD1. The junction had 4 bases not matched to a gene; V was cut back by 2 bases and J by 4 bases. The CDR3 is 14 residues long. Germline lookup yields CDR1 SGDLS and CDR2 YYNGEE.